This T cell receptor (beta chain) was observed in a study of CD4 and CD8 cells across lung adenocarcinoma regions. The CDR3 extends over 13 amino acids. Per the germline V gene, CDR1 is MGHDK and CDR2 is SYGVNS. V lost 6 bases, J lost 4 bases, and 1 base stayed unmatched. Localized lung adenocarcinoma, a non-small cell lung cancer, affected the donors. TCRdb re-called the PCR reads with MiXCR, one entry per CDR3 protein. The table has 5,500 to 7,500 distinct CDR3 sequences, roughly half seen once. Input material: CD8+ T cells from the center of a lung tumor. The receptor comes from a male donor with lung adenocarcinoma. The CD4 and CD8 labels of this study may be unreliable. The chain links TRBV25-1 to TRBJ2-1, with TRBD1 matching 9 bases. As DNA, the CDR3 is TGTGCCAGCAGGGGACAGGGATACAATGAGCAGTTCTTC. It encodes CASRGQGYNEQFF.